This paragraph reports one T cell receptor (beta chain). The data were taken from a study of radiotherapy plus CTLA-4 blockade in lung cancer. As for the study in general: Patients showed objective responses in 18% of cases, and disease control was achieved by 25% to 35%.

Germline lookup yields CDR1 SGHRS and CDR2 YFSETQ. Trimming cost V 1 base and J 0 bases, with 14 bases left between them. The CDR3 totals 16 residues. Measured with immunoSEQ multiplex PCR; TCRdb has only the in-frame clones, and not every one. The data contain over 80,000 clones, around 86% of them seen just once; the ten biggest clones take up 0.82%. The source material was peripheral blood, sampled from a patient treated with radiotherapy plus ipilimumab. The rearrangement uses TRBV5-1 and TRBJ2-7; possible D gene TRBD1, 6 bases. The clonotype comes from a human donor with non-small cell lung cancer who had stable disease on radiotherapy plus ipilimumab. The CDR3: CASSLSPGQSSYEQYF. CDR3 nucleotide sequence: TGCGCCAGCAGCTTGTCTCCCGGACAGAGCTCCTACGAGCAGTACTTC.